These 29 T cell receptor beta chains came from one sample sequenced in a study of blood T cell repertoires in COVID-19. Some clones are missing from TCRdb's copy, which holds only in-frame ones; the method was immunoSEQ multiplex PCR. This repertoire shows about 230,000 clones, approximately 83% found once; its top ten account for 25% to 35%. Sequenced input: peripheral blood. These receptors all come from a man aged 35 to 55 with acute or convalescent COVID-19.

The rearrangement uses TRBV5-5 and TRBJ1-5; D unresolved. This CDR3 comprises 14 residues. The germline CDR1 and CDR2 sequences are SGHKS and YYEKEE (reference sequence). V lost 4 bases to trimming and J lost 2 bases, with 10 bases between them. CDR3 sequence reads: CASSPNRGNQPQHF. DNA of the CDR3: TGTGCCAGCAGCCCGAACAGAGGCAATCAGCCCCAGCATTTT.

The J gene is TRBJ2-7, the V gene TRBV6-6, with TRBD2 identical over 7 bases. Germline-derived CDR1 and CDR2 are MNHNY and SVGAGI (reference sequence). Unmatched junction bases numbered 5, after V lost 7 bases and J lost 2 bases. The CDR3 has 13 amino acids. Here the CDR3 reads CASKGGSAYEQYF. For the CDR3, the DNA is TGTGCCAGCAAGGGCGGGAGCGCCTACGAGCAGTACTTC.

The gene calls are TRBV5-6 and TRBJ2-7; 7 nucleotides agree with TRBD1. The J segment lost 2 bases and the V segment lost 0 bases, leaving 5 bases of the junction unmatched. This CDR3 has 15 amino acids. Germline V gene sequence: CDR1 SGHDT, CDR2 YYEEEE. The CDR3 loop reads CASSLERQGPYEQYF. Here the CDR3 DNA reads TGTGCCAGCAGCTTGGAAAGACAGGGACCCTACGAGCAGTACTTC. The full variable domain, its missing parts supplied by reference TRBV5-6 and TRBJ2-7, is DAGVTQSPTHLIKTRGQQVTLRCSPKSGHDTVSWYQQALGQGPQFIFQYYEEEERQRGNFPDRFSGHQFPNYSSELNVNALLLGDSALYLCASSLERQGPYEQYFGPGTRLTVT.

The V gene is TRBV9, the J gene TRBJ2-1; 11 bases are a match to TRBD2. This CDR3 has 15 residues. J lost 4 bases, V lost 3 bases, and 3 bases had no gene match. The germline V gene has CDR1 SGDLS and CDR2 YYNGEE. The CDR3 is CASSARLAGYNEQFF. For the CDR3, the DNA is TGTGCCAGCAGCGCCCGACTAGCGGGGTACAATGAGCAGTTCTTC.

V usage is TRBV2 and J usage is TRBJ2-1, with 7 bases matching TRBD2. CDR3 size: 15 residues. With V trimmed by 7 bases and J by 3 bases, 9 bases remained unmatched. Germline CDR1 SNHLY, CDR2 FYNNEI. The CDR3 region has the DNA TGTGCCAGCAAAGGCGGGGGTAACCTCTACAATGAGCAGTTCTTC. This codes for CASKGGGNLYNEQFF.

The rearrangement links TRBV5-1 to TRBJ1-1; D unresolved. Germline V gene sequence: CDR1 SGHRS, CDR2 YFSETQ. V was clipped by 3 bases and J by 2 bases, with 11 bases between them. CDR3 size: 14 residues. CDR3 coding DNA: TGCGCCAGCAGCTCGATGGGAGCCAACACTGAAGCTTTCTTT. Protein sequence: CASSSMGANTEAFF.

The chain joins TRBV3-1 (or the pseudogene TRBV3-2) to TRBJ1-2; TRBD1 agrees at 7 bases. This CDR3 is 17 amino acids long. The V segment lost 4 bases and the J segment 1 base; nucleotides outside the gene matches: 12. Germline loops: CDR1 LGHDT, CDR2 YNNKEL (reference sequence). Written as DNA, the CDR3 is TGTGCCAGCAGCCGTTTCCAGGGGGTGACGAATAACTATGGCTACACCTTC. Its translation: CASSRFQGVTNNYGYTF.

This clone was seen only a few times. The rearrangement joins TRBV19 to TRBJ1-2, with a tentative D call TRBD1 (5 bases). Germline lookup yields CDR1 LNHDA and CDR2 SQIVND (reference sequence). V lost 3 bases to trimming and J lost 2 bases, with 10 bases between them. The CDR3 totals 14 residues. The CDR3 sequence is CASSIAGKNYGYTF. In DNA form, the CDR3 reads TGTGCCAGTAGTATTGCAGGGAAGAACTATGGCTACACCTTC.

The CDR3 DNA reads as TGTGCCAGCAGCTTAGTCCCTGGACAGGGGCCTAACACCGGGGAGCTGTTTTTT. Residues: CASSLVPGQGPNTGELFF. The rearrangement links TRBV7-9 to TRBJ2-2; 9 bases agree with TRBD1. J gave up 2 bases and V 1 base, and 8 bases lay outside the gene matches. The CDR3 contains 18 residues. Germline V gene sequence: CDR1 SEHNR, CDR2 FQNEAQ (reference sequence).

The chain recombines TRBV7-9 with TRBJ1-3; D is possibly TRBD1 (5 bases). Germline V gene sequence: CDR1 SEHNR, CDR2 FQNEAQ (reference sequence). The CDR3 contains 14 residues. Trimming shortened V by 10 bases and J by 0 bases, and 13 bases separated the two germline ends. CDR3 amino acids: CATQGLHSGNTIYF. Written as DNA, the CDR3 is TGTGCCACTCAGGGACTTCACTCTGGAAACACCATATATTTT.

The chain links TRBV14 to TRBJ1-1, with D possibly being TRBD1 (6 bases). The V and J ends lost 2 bases and 5 bases respectively, with 9 bases between them. The length of the CDR3 is 13 residues. Per germline, CDR1 SGHDN and CDR2 FVKESK. CDR3 sequence: CASSQRTETEAFF. DNA of the CDR3: TGTGCCAGCAGCCAACGGACAGAGACTGAAGCTTTCTTT.

This clone was counted a single time. The chain employs TRBV30 and TRBJ2-6; 7 bases are a match to TRBD1. The junction had 7 bases not matched to a gene; V was cut back by 6 bases and J by 5 bases. Germline loops: CDR1 GTSNPN, CDR2 SVGIG (reference sequence). The CDR3 length is 14 residues. CDR3 DNA: TGTGCCTGTCCGGGACAGCCTAGGGCCAACGTCCTGACTTTC. It is translated as CACPGQPRANVLTF.

This chain joins TRBV28 and TRBJ1-1, with D possibly matching TRBD1 (6 bases). Germline V gives CDR1 MDHEN, CDR2 SYDVKM. This CDR3 is 14 amino acids long. Trimming took 7 bases from V and 5 from J, leaving 17 bases between them. DNA for the CDR3: TGTGCCAGCATCCTAGGGGGAATGAGGACTGAAGCTTTCTTT. It yields the protein CASILGGMRTEAFF.

The CDR3 spells CASSPGLAGTGLGETQYF. CDR3 in DNA: TGTGCCAGCAGCCCAGGACTAGCGGGGACTGGGCTAGGAGAGACCCAGTACTTC. This chain joins TRBV7-7 and TRBJ2-5; 12 positions match TRBD2. Germline CDR1 is SSHAT and CDR2 is FNYEAQ (reference sequence). Trimming took 5 bases from V and 4 from J; bases not matched to a gene: 14. The CDR3 has 18 residues.

This clone was observed a handful of times. The chain recombines TRBV11-3 with TRBJ2-3; TRBD2 matches at 10 bases. The CDR3 covers 15 residues. The junction had 7 bases not matched to a gene; V was cut back by 5 bases and J by 5 bases. Germline loops: CDR1 SGHNT, CDR2 YENEEA. CDR3 in DNA: TGTGCCAGCAGCCCCCGGACTAGCGGCCAAGATACGCAGTATTTT. It encodes CASSPRTSGQDTQYF.

The chain couples TRBV15 to TRBJ2-2; 7 bases agree with TRBD1. Trimming took 5 bases from V and 1 from J; bases not matched to a gene: 13. The germline V gene has CDR1 LNHNV and CDR2 YYDKDF (reference sequence). This CDR3 is built from 18 residues. The DNA of the CDR3 is TGTGCCACCAGCTCGAGTCGTTGGGCAGGGGGGAACACCGGGGAGCTGTTTTTT. It codes for CATSSSRWAGGNTGELFF.

This clone was seen once. This chain joins TRBV6-5 and TRBJ1-1, with 8 bases matching TRBD1. The junction had 2 bases not matched to a gene; V was cut back by 8 bases and J by 0 bases. The CDR3 loop spans 13 amino acids. CDR1 and CDR2 from the germline V gene are MNHEY and SVGAGI. This chain's CDR3 is CASGQGMNTEAFF. Written as DNA, the CDR3 is TGTGCCAGCGGACAGGGCATGAACACTGAAGCTTTCTTT.

This chain uses TRBV7-2 with TRBJ2-3; the match to TRBD1 covers 8 bases. Per the germline V gene, CDR1 is SGHTA and CDR2 is FQGNSA. This CDR3 spans 14 amino acids. V gave up 5 bases and J gave up 1 base; unmatched junction bases: 2. CDR3: CASSLDRGTDTQYF. In DNA, the CDR3 is TGTGCCAGCAGCCTGGACAGGGGCACAGATACGCAGTATTTT.

The chain's CDR3 is CASSIGMGGPKNIQYF. In DNA form, the CDR3 reads TGTGCCAGTAGTATAGGGATGGGAGGCCCGAAAAACATTCAGTACTTC. V and J are TRBV19 and TRBJ2-4, with D possibly TRBD2 on 6 matching bases. CDR1 is LNHDA and CDR2 is SQIVND in the germline V gene (reference sequence). The CDR3 runs 16 residues. V lost 1 base, J lost 4 bases, and 14 bases lay in between.

This clone was found once. The rearrangement links TRBV6-4 to TRBJ1-1; D is undetermined. V gave up 0 bases and J gave up 7 bases, with 9 bases separating them. Germline loops: CDR1 MRHNA, CDR2 SNTAGT. There are 13 residues in the CDR3. CDR3 bases: TGTGCCAGCAGTGACTCGAGGTCAGATGAAGCTTTCTTT. Translating it yields CASSDSRSDEAFF.

A single count supports this clone. The chain recombines TRBV6-1 with TRBJ1-5, with D possibly being TRBD1 (5 bases). Germline assignment: CDR1 MNHNS and CDR2 SASEGT. The CDR3 runs 16 residues. Trimming shortened V by 3 bases and J by 3 bases, and 15 bases separated the two germline ends. The CDR3: CASSDTGVSYNQPQHF. The CDR3 DNA follows: TGTGCCAGCAGTGACACAGGAGTTTCCTACAATCAGCCCCAGCATTTT.

V is TRBV6-1 and J is TRBJ2-2; possible D gene TRBD2, 5 bases. This CDR3 region has 17 residues. The germline gives CDR1 MNHNS, CDR2 SASEGT. Trimming stripped 2 bases from V and 5 bases from J, with 18 bases between. The CDR3, as DNA: TGTGCCAGCAGTGAAACCTGGGGATTTCGGGGTACCGGGGAGCTGTTTTTT. Protein: CASSETWGFRGTGELFF.

This clone is a singleton in its sample. The chain links TRBV7-4 to TRBJ1-3; TRBD1 is a possible D gene (6 bases). This CDR3 contains 16 residues. Germline values: CDR1 SGHVT, CDR2 SQSDAQ. Trimming removed 5 bases at V and 2 bases at J, with 16 bases between. The chain's CDR3 is CASSLHHRDAGNTIYF. CDR3 nucleotide sequence: TGTGCCAGCAGCCTCCACCACAGGGACGCTGGAAACACCATATATTTT.

The chain joins TRBV5-6 to TRBJ2-5, with a tentative D call TRBD1 (5 bases). Deletions cut 4 bases from V and 2 bases from J, with 12 bases between. CDR3 size: 14 residues. Germline V gives CDR1 SGHDT, CDR2 YYEEEE. The CDR3 coding sequence is TGTGCCAGCAGCCCTAGGACAACTCAAGAGACCCAGTACTTC. Translation: CASSPRTTQETQYF. Looking up the rest from reference TRBV5-6 and TRBJ2-5 gives the full variable domain: DAGVTQSPTHLIKTRGQQVTLRCSPKSGHDTVSWYQQALGQGPQFIFQYYEEEERQRGNFPDRFSGHQFPNYSSELNVNALLLGDSALYLCASSPRTTQETQYFGPGTRLLVL.

This chain uses TRBV28 with TRBJ1-2; 7 bases fit TRBD1. The CDR3 is made up of 15 amino acids. CDR1 is MDHEN and CDR2 is SYDVKM in the germline V gene. Unmatched junction bases numbered 12, after V lost 5 bases and J lost 6 bases. CDR3 sequence: CASSAFGTARDGYTF. In DNA, the CDR3 is TGTGCCAGCAGTGCATTTGGGACAGCAAGGGATGGCTACACCTTC.

This clone was found once. The CDR3 nucleotides read TGCGCCAGCAGCTTAGGGCAGGGGGCCTACAATGAGCAGTTCTTC. This sequence encodes CASSLGQGAYNEQFF. The gene calls are TRBV5-1 and TRBJ2-1, with 7 bases aligning to TRBD1. The CDR3 loop spans 15 amino acids. V gave up 2 bases and J gave up 2 bases; unmatched junction bases: 4. The germline V gene encodes CDR1 SGHRS and CDR2 YFSETQ.

This clone was seen a single time. The chain is built from TRBV4-2 and TRBJ2-1; 9 positions agree with TRBD2. V trimming: 2 bases; J trimming: 0 bases; junction bases outside the gene matches: 8. The CDR3 covers 18 residues. Germline CDR1 is LGHNA and CDR2 is YNFKEQ. CDR3 sequence: CASSQSRTSASSYNEQFF. CDR3 sequence (DNA): TGTGCCAGCAGCCAATCCCGGACTAGCGCTAGCTCCTACAATGAGCAGTTCTTC.

This chain uses TRBV2 with TRBJ1-6; a weak D match, TRBD1 (6 bases). This CDR3 contains 15 residues. Germline CDR1 and CDR2: SNHLY and FYNNEI. V lost 4 bases to trimming and J lost 7 bases, with 14 bases between them. DNA for the CDR3: TGTGCCAGCAGTGGCCCGGACAGTAAGAATTCACCCCTCCACTTT. It is translated as CASSGPDSKNSPLHF. The whole variable domain, filled in from reference TRBV2 and TRBJ1-6, reads EPEVTQTPSHQVTQMGQEVILRCVPISNHLYFYWYRQILGQKVEFLVSFYNNEISEKSEIFDDQFSVERPDGSNFTLKIRSTKLEDSAMYFCASSGPDSKNSPLHFGNGTRLTVT.

The chain carries TRBV12-3 or TRBV12-4 and TRBJ2-3; no firm D call. Deletions cut 10 bases from V and 2 bases from J, with 7 bases between. This CDR3 is 11 amino acids long. CDR3 region: CAIISTDTQYF. The CDR3, as DNA: TGTGCCATTATATCCACAGATACGCAGTATTTT.